A single sample gave rise to the 25 T cell receptor beta chains below, sequenced in a study of blood T cell repertoires in COVID-19. Only in-frame clones appear in the TCRdb table, and some are missing; sequencing was by immunoSEQ multiplex PCR. Among about 160,000 clones listed, 92% were seen once. Sequencing was performed on peripheral blood. These TCRs come from a man aged 25 to 45 with COVID-19, enrolled during active disease.

V usage is TRBV5-6 and J usage is TRBJ1-1; weak D call: TRBD1 (5 bases). Germline V gene lookup returns CDR1 SGHDT and CDR2 YYEEEE. The CDR3 extends over 14 amino acids. V lost 6 bases and J 0 bases, leaving 12 bases between the germline ends. CDR3 nucleotides: TGTGCCAGCAACAAGGGGTCGGTGAACACTGAAGCTTTCTTT. Protein: CASNKGSVNTEAFF.

The V and J genes are TRBV19 and TRBJ2-1, with TRBD2 matching 7 bases. The germline gives CDR1 LNHDA, CDR2 SQIVND (reference sequence). The CDR3 runs to 15 residues. Unmatched junction bases numbered 5, after V lost 3 bases and J lost 3 bases. The CDR3 region is CASSMQLADYNEQFF. DNA of the CDR3: TGTGCCAGTAGTATGCAGCTAGCGGACTACAATGAGCAGTTCTTC.

The chain has TRBV19 and TRBJ1-3; possibly TRBD1 for D (6 bases). V was pared by 6 bases and J by 0 bases, with 18 bases between. This CDR3 spans 17 amino acids. Germline V gene lookup returns CDR1 LNHDA and CDR2 SQIVND (reference sequence). CDR3 loop: CASSAAGASYSGNTIYF. DNA of the CDR3: TGTGCCAGTAGCGCTGCAGGGGCATCCTACTCTGGAAACACCATATATTTT.

This clone is a singleton in its sample. The chain carries TRBV5-1 and TRBJ1-6; D might be TRBD1 (6 bases). Between the trimmed V and J ends, which lost 2 bases and 7 bases, there was a span of 13 bases. This CDR3 has 15 residues. Germline assignment: CDR1 SGHRS and CDR2 YFSETQ. The CDR3, as DNA: TGCGCCAGCAGCTTAACAGGGATTCTAAATTCACCCCTCCACTTT. Its protein is CASSLTGILNSPLHF.

The J gene is TRBJ1-1, the V gene TRBV24-1; 12 nucleotides match TRBD1. The CDR3 consists of 15 residues. Per the germline V gene, CDR1 is KGHDR and CDR2 is SFDVKD. V shed 9 bases and J 4 bases; nucleotides not matched to a gene: 8. The CDR3 protein is CATRDRGQGRTEAFF. The CDR3 DNA is TGTGCCACCCGGGACAGGGGGCAAGGTCGCACTGAAGCTTTCTTT.

This clone came up once. The chain carries TRBV28 and TRBJ2-3; D is possibly TRBD2 (6 bases). The CDR3 has 16 amino acids. The germline V gene encodes CDR1 MDHEN and CDR2 SYDVKM. V was trimmed by 5 bases and J by 6 bases, leaving 21 bases between them. The CDR3, as DNA: TGTGCCAGCAGTCCTTACGGGACTCCGGGGAGGGATACGCAGTATTTT. Translated, it gives CASSPYGTPGRDTQYF.

The V call is TRBV5-4, the J call TRBJ2-7, with no clear D. This CDR3 is 15 amino acids long. The germline V gene encodes CDR1 SGHNT and CDR2 YYREEE (reference sequence). Trimming shortened V by 0 bases and J by 1 base, and 11 bases separated the two germline ends. CDR3 nucleotide sequence: TGTGCCAGCAGCTTGGGGGCCAGTAAATCCTACGAGCAGTACTTC. As protein: CASSLGASKSYEQYF.

The chain links TRBV11-2 to TRBJ2-2, with D maybe TRBD2 (5 bases). The germline CDR1 and CDR2 sequences are SGHAT and FQNNGV. The CDR3 sequence is 13 residues long. Trimming shortened V by 5 bases and J by 8 bases, and 12 bases separated the two germline ends. This CDR3 is CASSGPGSGELFF. DNA for the CDR3: TGTGCCAGCAGCGGCCCGGGGTCAGGGGAGCTGTTTTTT.

The chain combines TRBV5-4 with TRBJ2-3, with D possibly TRBD1 on 5 matching bases. The CDR3 runs 15 residues. Trimming cost V 2 bases and J 1 base, with 11 bases left between them. Per germline, CDR1 SGHNT and CDR2 YYREEE (reference sequence). In nucleotides, the CDR3 is TGTGCCAGCAGCTTTTATCAGGGCCGCACAGATACGCAGTATTTT. Its translation: CASSFYQGRTDTQYF.

The rearrangement uses TRBV27 and TRBJ2-1, with unresolved D. Germline-derived CDR1 and CDR2 are MNHEY and SMNVEV (reference sequence). V was trimmed by 3 bases and J by 5 bases, leaving 5 bases between them. The CDR3 has 12 residues. This CDR3 reads CASSFLNNEQFF. Here the CDR3 DNA reads TGTGCCAGCAGTTTTCTAAACAATGAGCAGTTCTTC.

This clone came up many times. The chain joins TRBV28 to TRBJ2-1; 7 bases line up with TRBD2. Germline V lookup: CDR1 MDHEN, CDR2 SYDVKM. The CDR3 runs 13 residues. CDR3 DNA sequence: TGTTTTGTGGCGGGAGCGGGTTTTTATGAGCAGTTCTTC. Protein product: CFVAGAGFYEQFF.

The chain carries TRBV24-1 and TRBJ2-1; TRBD2 agrees at 12 bases. The CDR3 consists of 20 residues. CDR1 KGHDR and CDR2 SFDVKD come from the germline V gene. V lost 3 bases and J lost 0; bases outside the gene matches: 11. This CDR3 reads CATSDLPLAGGASSYNEQFF. Here the CDR3 DNA reads TGTGCCACCAGTGATCTCCCACTAGCGGGAGGCGCAAGCTCCTACAATGAGCAGTTCTTC.

The chain employs TRBV6-2 or TRBV6-3 and TRBJ1-2, with D hard to call. The CDR3 length is 15 residues. Germline V lookup: CDR1 MNHEY, CDR2 SVGEGT. V lost 2 bases and J lost 0, with 10 bases in between. CDR3: CASSYGGNPNYGYTF. In DNA form, the CDR3 reads TGTGCCAGCAGTTACGGCGGGAATCCTAACTATGGCTACACCTTC.

The chain combines TRBV7-2 with TRBJ2-2, with D perhaps TRBD1 (5 bases). CDR3 length: 15 residues. V was trimmed by 3 bases and J by 4 bases, leaving 12 bases between them. CDR1 and CDR2 (germline): SGHTA, FQGNSA. The CDR3 spells CASSFQRDSTGELFF. The DNA for the CDR3 is TGTGCCAGCAGCTTCCAGCGCGACAGCACCGGGGAGCTGTTTTTT.

V gene TRBV12-3 or TRBV12-4 combines with J gene TRBJ1-2; 8 positions match TRBD1. The CDR3 runs 13 residues. After removal of 5 bases from V and 7 bases from J, the junction contained 6 bases not matched to a gene. This CDR3 is CASSPQGVGGYTF. CDR3 nucleotides: TGTGCCAGCAGTCCACAGGGGGTAGGTGGCTACACCTTC.

The genes are TRBV10-3 and TRBJ1-5; D ambiguous. Germline V gives CDR1 ENHRY, CDR2 SYGVKD. V lost 3 bases and J 3 bases, leaving 9 bases between the germline ends. This CDR3 is 14 amino acids long. CDR3 amino acids: CAISDPGNNQPQHF. CDR3 in DNA: TGTGCCATCAGTGATCCGGGAAACAATCAGCCCCAGCATTTT.

V and J are TRBV7-9 and TRBJ1-1; D unresolved. Trimming left V 2 bases short and J 5 bases short, with 3 bases between. This CDR3 is 11 amino acids long. Germline values: CDR1 SEHNR, CDR2 FQNEAQ (reference sequence). The CDR3 is CASSLLTEAFF. The CDR3 DNA follows: TGTGCCAGCAGCTTATTAACTGAAGCTTTCTTT.

This sequence joins TRBV24-1 and TRBJ2-3; no reliable D call. With 5 bases removed from V and 3 bases from J, the gap between germline ends came to 2 bases. This CDR3 has 11 residues. CDR1 and CDR2 (germline): KGHDR, SFDVKD. As DNA, the CDR3 is TGTGCCACCAGTGCTACAGATACGCAGTATTTT. It translates to CATSATDTQYF.

The chain recombines TRBV24-1 with TRBJ2-1; D is perhaps TRBD2 (6 bases). Trimming removed 6 bases at V and 0 bases at J, with 14 bases between. CDR3 size: 16 residues. CDR1 is KGHDR, CDR2 SFDVKD, per germline. CDR3 in amino acids: CATSHKEGSSYNEQFF. The CDR3 DNA follows: TGTGCCACCAGTCATAAGGAGGGGAGCTCCTACAATGAGCAGTTCTTC.

The chain joins TRBV4-2 to TRBJ2-7; no definite D call. This CDR3 is 15 amino acids long. In germline, CDR1 is LGHNA, CDR2 YNFKEQ. The V gene lost 0 bases and the J gene lost 2 bases, with 11 bases spanning the gap. CDR3 loop: CASSQDAPVTYEQYF. The CDR3 nucleotides read TGTGCCAGCAGCCAAGATGCCCCGGTAACCTACGAGCAGTACTTC.

The CDR3 DNA follows: TGTGCCAGTAGTACCCAACAGGGTAGGTTTGAGTTCTTC. Its protein is CASSTQQGRFEFF. The rearrangement uses TRBV19 and TRBJ2-1, with D maybe TRBD1 (6 bases). Germline CDR1 LNHDA, CDR2 SQIVND (reference sequence). The CDR3 runs 13 residues. Trimming shortened V by 4 bases and J by 14 bases, and 18 bases separated the two germline ends.

The genes are TRBV29-1 and TRBJ2-1, with 7 bases lining up with TRBD1. V was clipped by 5 bases and J by 0 bases; unmatched bases: 4. Germline-derived CDR1 and CDR2 are SQVTM and ANQGSEA. The CDR3 covers 14 residues. CDR3 loop: CSVIRGNSYNEQFF. The CDR3, as DNA: TGCAGCGTTATCAGGGGGAACTCCTACAATGAGCAGTTCTTC.

The gene calls are TRBV11-1 and TRBJ1-1; no definite D call. The germline CDR1 and CDR2 sequences are SGHAT and FQDESV (reference sequence). Trimming took off 3 bases at V and 4 bases at J, with 15 bases between the two ends. The CDR3 is 15 residues long. CDR3 amino acids: CASSFAVGETTEAFF. In DNA, the CDR3 is TGTGCCAGCAGCTTTGCGGTCGGGGAGACCACTGAAGCTTTCTTT.

The genes are TRBV6-5 and TRBJ1-2; 7 nucleotides agree with TRBD1. The V gene's germline CDR1 is MNHEY and CDR2 SVGAGI. After removal of 7 bases from V and 4 bases from J, the junction contained 9 bases not matched to a gene. This CDR3 is built from 14 residues. The CDR3 is CASKRDSGLYGYTF. CDR3 sequence (DNA): TGTGCCAGCAAAAGGGACAGCGGGCTCTATGGCTACACCTTC.

V is TRBV27 and J is TRBJ2-1; TRBD2 matches 9 bases. Germline CDR1 reads MNHEY; CDR2 reads SMNVEV (reference sequence). The junction had 4 bases not matched to a gene; V was cut back by 2 bases and J by 5 bases. The CDR3 has 15 residues. The chain's CDR3 is CASSLPLAGHNEQFF. In DNA, the CDR3 is TGTGCCAGCAGTTTACCACTAGCGGGCCACAATGAGCAGTTCTTC.